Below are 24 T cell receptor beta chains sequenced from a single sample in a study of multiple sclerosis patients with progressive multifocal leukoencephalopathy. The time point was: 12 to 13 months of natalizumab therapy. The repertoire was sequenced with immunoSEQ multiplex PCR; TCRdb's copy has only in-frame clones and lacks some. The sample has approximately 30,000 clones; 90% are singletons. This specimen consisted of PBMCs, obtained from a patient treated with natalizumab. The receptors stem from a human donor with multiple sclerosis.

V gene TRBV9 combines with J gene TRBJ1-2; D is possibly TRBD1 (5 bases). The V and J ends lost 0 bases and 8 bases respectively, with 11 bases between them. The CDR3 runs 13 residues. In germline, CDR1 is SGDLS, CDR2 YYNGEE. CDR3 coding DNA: TGTGCCAGCAGCGTAGTCGGGGGAGTAGGCTACACCTTC. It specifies CASSVVGGVGYTF.

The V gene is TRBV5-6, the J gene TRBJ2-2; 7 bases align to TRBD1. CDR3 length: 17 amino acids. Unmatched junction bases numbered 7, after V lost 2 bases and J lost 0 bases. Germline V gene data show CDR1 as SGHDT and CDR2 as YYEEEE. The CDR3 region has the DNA TGTGCCAGCAGCTTTTACGGGACAGCCTCGAACACCGGGGAGCTGTTTTTT. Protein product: CASSFYGTASNTGELFF.

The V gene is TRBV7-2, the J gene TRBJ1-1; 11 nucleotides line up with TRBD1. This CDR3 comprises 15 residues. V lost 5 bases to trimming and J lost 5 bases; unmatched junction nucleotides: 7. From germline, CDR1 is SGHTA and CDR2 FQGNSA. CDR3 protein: CASSPLDRGRTEAFF. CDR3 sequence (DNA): TGTGCCAGCAGCCCCCTGGACAGGGGGCGAACTGAAGCTTTCTTT.

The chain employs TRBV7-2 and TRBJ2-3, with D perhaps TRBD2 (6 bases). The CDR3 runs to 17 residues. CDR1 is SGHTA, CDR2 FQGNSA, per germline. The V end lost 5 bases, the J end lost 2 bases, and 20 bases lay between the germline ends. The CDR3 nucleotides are TGTGCCAGCAGCCCAACCTCTTCCGGGGGACTCACAGATACGCAGTATTTT. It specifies CASSPTSSGGLTDTQYF.

In nucleotides, the CDR3 is TGCGCCAGCACGCGGGGGCTAAACAATGAGCAGTTCTTC. This encodes CASTRGLNNEQFF. This chain joins TRBV5-1 and TRBJ2-1; weak D call: TRBD2 (7 bases). The CDR3 is 13 amino acids. Trimming stripped 6 bases from V and 5 bases from J, with 12 bases between. Germline V CDR1 and CDR2: SGHRS, YFSETQ.

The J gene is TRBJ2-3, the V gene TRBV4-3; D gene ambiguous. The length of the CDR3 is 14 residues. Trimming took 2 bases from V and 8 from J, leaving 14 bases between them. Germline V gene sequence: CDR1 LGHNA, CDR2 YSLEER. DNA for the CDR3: TGCGCCAGCAGCCAATTTTCACAGAGGACTACGCAGTATTTT. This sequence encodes CASSQFSQRTTQYF.

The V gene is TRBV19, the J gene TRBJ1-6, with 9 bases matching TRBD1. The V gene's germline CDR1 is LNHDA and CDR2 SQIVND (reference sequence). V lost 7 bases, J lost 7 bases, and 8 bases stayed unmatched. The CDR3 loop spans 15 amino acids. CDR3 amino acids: CASTSTGTGNSPLHF. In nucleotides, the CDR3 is TGTGCCAGTACCTCGACCGGGACAGGGAATTCACCCCTCCACTTT.

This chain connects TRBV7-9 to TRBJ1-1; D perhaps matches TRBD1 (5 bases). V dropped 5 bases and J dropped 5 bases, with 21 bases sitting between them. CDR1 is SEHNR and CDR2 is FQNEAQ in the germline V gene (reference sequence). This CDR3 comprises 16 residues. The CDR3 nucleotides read TGTGCCAGCAGCCGCCCCCGGGGCCAGGTCAGTACTGAAGCTTTCTTT. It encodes CASSRPRGQVSTEAFF.

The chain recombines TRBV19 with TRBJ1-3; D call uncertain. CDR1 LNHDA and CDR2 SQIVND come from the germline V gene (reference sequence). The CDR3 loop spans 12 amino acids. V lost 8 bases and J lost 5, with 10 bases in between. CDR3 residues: CASSPGRNTIYF. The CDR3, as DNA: TGTGCCAGTTCCCCGGGAAGAAACACCATATATTTT.

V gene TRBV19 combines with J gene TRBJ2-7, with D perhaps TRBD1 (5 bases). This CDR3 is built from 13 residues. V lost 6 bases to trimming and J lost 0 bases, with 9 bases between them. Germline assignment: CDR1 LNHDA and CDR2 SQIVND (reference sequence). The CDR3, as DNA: TGTGCCAGTAGCTGGACATACTCCTACGAGCAGTACTTC. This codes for CASSWTYSYEQYF.

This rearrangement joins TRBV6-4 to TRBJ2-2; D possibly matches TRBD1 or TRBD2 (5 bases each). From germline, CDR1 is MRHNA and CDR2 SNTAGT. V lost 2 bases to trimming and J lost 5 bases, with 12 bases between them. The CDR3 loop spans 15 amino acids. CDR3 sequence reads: CASSDVPGATGELFF. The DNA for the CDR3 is TGTGCCAGCAGTGACGTCCCCGGGGCTACCGGGGAGCTGTTTTTT.

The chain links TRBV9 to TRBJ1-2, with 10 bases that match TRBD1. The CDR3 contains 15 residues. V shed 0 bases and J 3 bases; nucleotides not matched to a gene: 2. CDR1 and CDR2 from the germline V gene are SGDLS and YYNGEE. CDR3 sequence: CASSVAGQGYYGYTF. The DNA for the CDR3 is TGTGCCAGCAGCGTAGCGGGACAGGGGTACTATGGCTACACCTTC.

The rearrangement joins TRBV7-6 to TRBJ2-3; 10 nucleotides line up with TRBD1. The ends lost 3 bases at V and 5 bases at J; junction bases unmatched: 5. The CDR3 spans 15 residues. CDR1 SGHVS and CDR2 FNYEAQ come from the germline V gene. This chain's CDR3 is CASSLTGGGGDTQYF. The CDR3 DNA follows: TGTGCCAGCAGCTTGACAGGGGGCGGAGGAGATACGCAGTATTTT.

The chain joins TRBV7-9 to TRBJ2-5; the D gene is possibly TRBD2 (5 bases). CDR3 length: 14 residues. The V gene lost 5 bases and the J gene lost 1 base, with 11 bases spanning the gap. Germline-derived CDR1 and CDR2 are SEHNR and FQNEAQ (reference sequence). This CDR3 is CASSQSGFQETQYF. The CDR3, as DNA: TGTGCCAGCAGCCAAAGCGGATTCCAAGAGACCCAGTACTTC.

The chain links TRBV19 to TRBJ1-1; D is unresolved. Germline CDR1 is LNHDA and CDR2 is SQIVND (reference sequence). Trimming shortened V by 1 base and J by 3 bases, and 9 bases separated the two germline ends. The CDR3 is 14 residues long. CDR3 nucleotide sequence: TGTGCCAGTAGTATAGGAGCGAAGGACACTGAAGCTTTCTTT. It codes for CASSIGAKDTEAFF.

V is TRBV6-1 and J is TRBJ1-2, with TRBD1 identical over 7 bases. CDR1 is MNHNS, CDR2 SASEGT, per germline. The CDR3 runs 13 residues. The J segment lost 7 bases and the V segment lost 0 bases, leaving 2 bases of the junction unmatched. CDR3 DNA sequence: TGTGCCAGCAGTGAAGCCCAGGGGGGTGGCTACACCTTC. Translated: CASSEAQGGGYTF.

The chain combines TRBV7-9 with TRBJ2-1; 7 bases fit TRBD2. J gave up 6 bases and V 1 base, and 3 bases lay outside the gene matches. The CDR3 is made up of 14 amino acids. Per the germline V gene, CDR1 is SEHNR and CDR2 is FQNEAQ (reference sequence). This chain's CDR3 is CASSLEGLLNEQFF. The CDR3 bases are TGTGCCAGCAGCTTAGAGGGACTACTCAATGAGCAGTTCTTC.

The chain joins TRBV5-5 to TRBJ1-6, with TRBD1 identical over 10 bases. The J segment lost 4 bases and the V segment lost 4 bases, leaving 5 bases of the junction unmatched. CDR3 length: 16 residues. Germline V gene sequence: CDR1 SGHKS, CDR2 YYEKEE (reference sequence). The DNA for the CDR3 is TGTGCCAGCAGCCGGGACAGGGGCCCTTATAATTCACCCCTCCACTTT. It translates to CASSRDRGPYNSPLHF. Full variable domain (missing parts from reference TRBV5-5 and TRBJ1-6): DAGVTQSPTHLIKTRGQQVTLRCSPISGHKSVSWYQQVLGQGPQFIFQYYEKEERGRGNFPDRFSARQFPNYSSELNVNALLLGDSALYLCASSRDRGPYNSPLHFGNGTRLTVT.

This CDR3 reads CASSLQGVLYGYTF. The CDR3 DNA reads as TGTGCCAGCAGTTTACAGGGGGTATTGTATGGCTACACCTTC. The chain couples TRBV28 to TRBJ1-2; TRBD1 matches 7 bases. Trimming took 2 bases from V and 5 from J; bases not matched to a gene: 5. The CDR3 is 14 amino acids. In germline, CDR1 is MDHEN, CDR2 SYDVKM.

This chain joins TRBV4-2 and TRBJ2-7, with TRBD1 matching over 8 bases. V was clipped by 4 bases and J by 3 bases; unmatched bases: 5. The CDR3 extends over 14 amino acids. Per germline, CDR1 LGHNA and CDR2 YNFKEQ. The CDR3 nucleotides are TGTGCCAGCAGCCCGTACAGGGGGAACTACGAGCAGTACTTC. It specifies CASSPYRGNYEQYF.

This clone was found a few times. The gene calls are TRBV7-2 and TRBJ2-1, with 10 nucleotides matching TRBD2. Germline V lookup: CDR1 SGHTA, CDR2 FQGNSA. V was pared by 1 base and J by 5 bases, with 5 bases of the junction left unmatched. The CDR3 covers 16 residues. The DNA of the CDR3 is TGTGCCAGCAGCTTAGTAGCTAGCGGGGGAAACAATGAGCAGTTCTTC. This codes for CASSLVASGGNNEQFF.

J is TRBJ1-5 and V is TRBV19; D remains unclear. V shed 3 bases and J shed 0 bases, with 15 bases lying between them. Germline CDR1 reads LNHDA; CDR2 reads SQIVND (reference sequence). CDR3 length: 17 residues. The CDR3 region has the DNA TGTGCCAGTAGTATGCCCAGACGGAGAGATAGCAATCAGCCCCAGCATTTT. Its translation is CASSMPRRRDSNQPQHF.

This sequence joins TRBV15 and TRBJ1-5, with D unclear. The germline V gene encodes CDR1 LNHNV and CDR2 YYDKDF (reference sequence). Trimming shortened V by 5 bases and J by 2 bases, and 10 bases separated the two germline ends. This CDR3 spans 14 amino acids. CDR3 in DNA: TGTGCCACCAGCGAAGACTTGGGCAATCAGCCCCAGCATTTT. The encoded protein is CATSEDLGNQPQHF. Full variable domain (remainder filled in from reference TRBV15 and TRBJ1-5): DAMVIQNPRYQVTQFGKPVTLSCSQTLNHNVMYWYQQKSSQAPKLLFHYYDKDFNNEADTPDNFQSRRPNTSFCFLDIRSPGLGDTAMYLCATSEDLGNQPQHFGDGTRLSIL.

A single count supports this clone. CDR3: CASSTPAAGGETQYF. The CDR3 DNA sequence: TGTGCCAGCAGCACTCCCGCGGCAGGGGGAGAGACCCAGTACTTC. This rearrangement joins TRBV28 to TRBJ2-5; 7 positions match TRBD1. Germline lookup yields CDR1 MDHEN and CDR2 SYDVKM. V was clipped by 6 bases and J by 4 bases; unmatched bases: 11. CDR3 size: 15 residues.